These T cell receptor beta chains were read from a single sample in a study of blood T cell repertoires in COVID-19. Only in-frame clones appear in the TCRdb table, and some are missing; sequencing was by immunoSEQ multiplex PCR. The sample yields 130,000 to 150,000 clones, around 83% seen once. The sequencing input was PBMCs or T cells enriched from blood (not recorded which). These receptors all stem from a woman aged 45-60 years who had been exposed to COVID-19. Both conserved end residues are part of each CDR3. The D gene is left open where the match is weak. Clone size is given for some rows only: seen once, a few or many times, or a class if the clone is expanded.

>.|TRBJ2-2|TRBV21-1|.
CASTQATSGRPGELFF
TGTGCCAGCACCCAGGCGACTAGCGGGAGACCCGGGGAGCTGTTTTTT
>.|TRBJ1-1|TRBV6-5|.
CASSYGTNTEAFF
TGTGCCAGCAGTTACGGGACTAACACTGAAGCTTTCTTT
>.|TRBJ1-2|TRBV6-6|.
CASNHQTGGSYGYTF
TGTGCCAGCAATCATCAGACAGGTGGGAGCTATGGCTACACCTTC
>medium-sized|TRBJ2-7|TRBV10-3|TRBD1
CAISLGQGSFGEQYF
TGTGCCATCAGTCTCGGACAGGGTTCTTTTGGAGAGCAGTACTTC
>.|TRBJ1-2|TRBV5-1|.
CASSLDRNYGYTF
TGCGCCAGCAGCTTAGACAGGAACTATGGCTACACCTTC
>once|TRBJ2-3|TRBV11-2|.
CASSYTADTQYF
TGTGCCAGCAGCTATACGGCAGATACGCAGTATTTT
>.|TRBJ1-4|TRBV29-1|.
CSMTALQEKLFF
TGCAGCATGACAGCCTTACAGGAAAAACTGTTTTTT
>few|TRBJ2-1|TRBV5-4|TRBD2
CASSDPAGGSNEQFF
TGTGCCAGCAGCGACCCAGCGGGAGGGTCTAATGAGCAGTTCTTC
>.|TRBJ2-1|TRBV4-3|TRBD2
CASSQDRPGARGGRNNEQFF
TGCGCCAGCAGCCAAGATCGCCCAGGCGCACGGGGGGGCCGGAACAATGAGCAGTTCTTC
>many|TRBJ2-7|TRBV5-1|TRBD1
CASSAGQVYEQYF
TGCGCCAGCAGCGCCGGACAGGTCTACGAGCAGTACTTC
>many|TRBJ2-2|TRBV9|TRBD1
CASSVEARGYGGELFF
TGTGCCAGCAGCGTAGAGGCCAGGGGGTATGGCGGGGAGCTGTTTTTT
>.|TRBJ2-5|TRBV10-3|.
CAISLFIRSETQYF
TGTGCCATCAGCCTGTTTATTAGATCGGAGACCCAGTACTTC
>.|TRBJ2-5|TRBV5-5|.
CASTPYGGAQETQYF
TGTGCCAGCACCCCTTATGGGGGGGCCCAAGAGACCCAGTACTTC
>.|TRBJ2-7|TRBV30|.
CAWSRLYEQYF
TGTGCCTGGAGTCGTCTCTACGAGCAGTACTTC
>.|TRBJ2-7|TRBV5-6|TRBD1
CASSWGQSSSYEQYF
TGTGCCAGCAGCTGGGGACAGTCGAGCTCCTACGAGCAGTACTTC
>.|TRBJ2-2|TRBV18|TRBD1
CASSPPMGQGNTGELFF
TGTGCCAGCTCACCACCGATGGGACAGGGGAACACCGGGGAGCTGTTTTTT
>few|TRBJ2-3|TRBV7-9|TRBD1
CASSVGDRGHLTQYF
TGTGCCAGCAGCGTAGGGGACAGGGGTCATTTAACGCAGTATTTT
>.|TRBJ1-1|TRBV7-2|.
CASSPQGGGTEAFF
TGTGCCAGCAGCCCGCAGGGAGGTGGTACTGAAGCTTTCTTT
>.|TRBJ1-1|TRBV2|.
CASSERQMNTEAFF
TGTGCCAGCAGTGAACGTCAGATGAACACTGAAGCTTTCTTT
>.|TRBJ1-5|TRBV19|.
CASSRGRDQPQHF
TGTGCCAGTAGTAGGGGCAGGGATCAGCCCCAGCATTTT
>once|TRBJ2-2|TRBV10-1|TRBD1
CASSEDRVDTGELFF
TGCGCCAGCAGTGAGGACAGGGTGGACACCGGGGAGCTGTTTTTT
>.|TRBJ2-5|TRBV4-1|.
CASSLNYGAPSGDQETQYF
TGCGCCAGCAGCCTTAACTATGGGGCCCCTTCTGGGGACCAAGAGACCCAGTACTTC
>.|TRBJ2-2|TRBV5-6|.
CASSGRYTGELFF
TGTGCCAGCAGCGGGAGGTACACCGGGGAGCTGTTTTTT
>.|TRBJ1-2|TRBV2|TRBD1
CASTWDSNYGYTF
TGTGCCAGCACATGGGACAGTAACTATGGCTACACCTTC
>.|TRBJ2-1|TRBV27|.
CASSPSLGTYNEQFF
TGTGCCAGCAGTCCGTCCCTCGGGACCTACAATGAGCAGTTCTTC
>.|TRBJ2-7|TRBV20-1|TRBD2
CSASDLAGGHYEQYF
TGCAGTGCTAGTGACCTAGCGGGGGGACACTACGAGCAGTACTTC
>.|TRBJ2-3|TRBV11-2|TRBD1
CASSLGQGKADTQYF
TGTGCCAGCAGCCTGGGACAGGGAAAGGCAGATACGCAGTATTTT
>.|TRBJ1-5|TRBV7-6|.
CASSLVEGYQPQHF
TGTGCCAGCAGCTTAGTGGAGGGTTATCAGCCCCAGCATTTT
>once|TRBJ1-4|TRBV2|.
CASSEEGGGPSEKLFF
TGTGCCAGCAGTGAGGAGGGAGGGGGGCCGAGTGAAAAACTGTTTTTT
>.|TRBJ1-5|TRBV6-5|.
CAILQGYNQPQHF
TGTGCCATCCTACAGGGTTACAATCAGCCCCAGCATTTT